This T cell receptor beta chain was identified in a study of cytomegalovirus exposure and HLA in healthy donors. At the level of the study: As an earlier analysis found, roughly 180 million T cells yielded 100 million to 130 million unique TCR beta sequences. Of the donors genotyped, approximately 400 in all, 75% to 85% fell in the Caucasian-associated ancestry cluster. Study observations and caveats: It was in a later analysis that TCR association rates were seen to vary by HLA locus, highest for DRB1 and lowest for HLA-C. It was reported in a later analysis that an Asian-associated ancestry cluster showed fewer N-insertions than the roughly 620-donor mean.

The PCR ran on 60 Vbeta and 13 Jbeta primers. Sequenced by immunoSEQ multiplex PCR; TCRdb stores in-frame clones only, minus some. The sample shows about 76,000 clones, roughly 85% of them seen only once. With regard to this clone: Its antigen is still unknown.

The source is a man aged 25 to 40 in good health and CMV-seronegative. The sample was PBMCs.

The CDR3 protein is CASSRRGLGYTF. The CDR3 DNA reads TGTGCCAGCAGTCGCAGGGGGCTAGGCTACACCTTC. The gene calls are TRBV28 and TRBJ1-2; 8 positions agree with TRBD1. V was pared by 5 bases and J by 8 bases, with 4 bases of the junction left unmatched. Germline lookup yields CDR1 MDHEN and CDR2 SYDVKM. The CDR3 loop spans 12 amino acids.